This record looks at one T cell receptor (beta chain) sequence and its context. Sequenced by immunoSEQ multiplex PCR; TCRdb stores in-frame clones only, minus some. The sample yields 18,000 or so clones, 50% to 70% seen once. The sample belongs to a study of radiation and T cells in renal cell carcinoma. Germline assignment: CDR1 SGHRS and CDR2 YFSETQ. This CDR3 region has 16 residues. The ends were cut back, 5 bases at V and 4 bases at J, with 19 bases in the middle. Treatment indicated: 15 Gy SBRT to primary tumor, nephrectomy 4 weeks later. Nephrectomy followed 15 Gy stereotactic body radiation by 4 weeks.

This chain connects TRBV5-1 to TRBJ2-1, with D perhaps matching TRBD2 (5 bases). The sequence came from a man aged 45-65 years with renal cell carcinoma. This sample comprised tumor tissue, obtained from a patient whose treatment included radiotherapy and nephrectomy. The CDR3 DNA follows: TGCGCCAGCAGGGCCGGGGTCGGCGGTGATTACAATGAGCAGTTCTTC. Amino acids: CASRAGVGGDYNEQFF.